The clone carrying this T cell receptor (beta chain) has just a few counts. Its cognate antigen is unknown. Once obtained from cultured CD4+ T cells, the DNA was sequenced using the Oncomine TCR Beta short-read assay. TCRdb passed the PCR reads through MiXCR, listing each CDR3 protein once. The sample yields 9,500 to 15,000 distinct CDR3 sequences, roughly three fifths seen once. This record belongs to a study of vaccination and CD4 T cells after COVID-19. Whole-study results and caveats: From about 20 to 38, the median of SARS-CoV-2-reactive clonotypes rose without reaching significance.

The treatment here: roughly 10-day PBMC culture with coronavirus spike peptide pools or control peptides (ViraFEST assay). Germline V lookup: CDR1 DFQATT, CDR2 SNEGSKA (reference sequence). This CDR3 has 16 residues. Deletions cut 3 bases from V and 0 bases from J, with 15 bases between. The chain employs TRBV20-1 and TRBJ2-1; D gene uncertain. This TCR derives from a human donor who had recovered from COVID-19. Material: CD4+ T cells from blood, cultured in vitro. CDR3 in amino acids: CSASHPRTSSYNEQFF. The CDR3 coding sequence is TGCAGTGCTAGCCATCCGCGGACGAGCTCCTACAATGAGCAGTTCTTC.